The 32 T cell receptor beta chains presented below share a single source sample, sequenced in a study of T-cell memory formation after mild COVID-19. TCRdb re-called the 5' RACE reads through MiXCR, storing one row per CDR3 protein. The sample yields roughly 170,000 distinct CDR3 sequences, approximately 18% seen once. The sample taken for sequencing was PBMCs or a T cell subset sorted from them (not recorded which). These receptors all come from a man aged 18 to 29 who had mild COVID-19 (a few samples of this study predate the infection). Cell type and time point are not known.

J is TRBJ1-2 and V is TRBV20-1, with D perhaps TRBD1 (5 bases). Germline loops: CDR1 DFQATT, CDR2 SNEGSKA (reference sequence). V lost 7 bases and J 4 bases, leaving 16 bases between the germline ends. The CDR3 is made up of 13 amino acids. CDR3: CSVPSSDSYGYTF. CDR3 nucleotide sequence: TGCAGTGTGCCGTCCTCAGACAGCTATGGCTACACCTTC.

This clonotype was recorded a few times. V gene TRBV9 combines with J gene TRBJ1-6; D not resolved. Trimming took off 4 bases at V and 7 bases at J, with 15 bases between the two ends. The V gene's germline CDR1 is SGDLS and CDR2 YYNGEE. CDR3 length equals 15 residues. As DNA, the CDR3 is TGTGCCAGCAGCCCATGGGCCAACCAGAATTCACCCCTCCACTTT. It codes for CASSPWANQNSPLHF. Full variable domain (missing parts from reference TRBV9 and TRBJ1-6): DSGVTQTPKHLITATGQRVTLRCSPRSGDLSVYWYQQSLDQGLQFLIQYYNGEERAKGNILERFSAQQFPDLHSELNLSSLELGDSALYFCASSPWANQNSPLHFGNGTRLTVT.

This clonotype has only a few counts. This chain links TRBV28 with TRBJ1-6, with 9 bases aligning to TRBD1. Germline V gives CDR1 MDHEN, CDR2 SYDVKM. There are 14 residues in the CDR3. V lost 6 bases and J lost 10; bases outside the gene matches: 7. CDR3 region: CASSLGQGFSPLHF. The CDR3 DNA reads TGTGCCAGCAGCCTCGGACAGGGGTTCTCACCCCTCCACTTT. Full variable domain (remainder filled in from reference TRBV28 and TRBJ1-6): DVKVTQSSRYLVKRTGEKVFLECVQDMDHENMFWYRQDPGLGLRLIYFSYDVKMKEKGDIPEGYSVSREKKERFSLILESASTNQTSMYLCASSLGQGFSPLHFGNGTRLTVT.

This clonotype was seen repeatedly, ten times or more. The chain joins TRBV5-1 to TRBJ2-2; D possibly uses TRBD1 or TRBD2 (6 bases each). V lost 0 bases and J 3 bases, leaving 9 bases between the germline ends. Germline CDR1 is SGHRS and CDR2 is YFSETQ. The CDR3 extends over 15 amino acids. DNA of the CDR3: TGCGCCAGCAGCTTGGCGGGGGCGTACACCGGGGAGCTGTTTTTT. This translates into CASSLAGAYTGELFF.

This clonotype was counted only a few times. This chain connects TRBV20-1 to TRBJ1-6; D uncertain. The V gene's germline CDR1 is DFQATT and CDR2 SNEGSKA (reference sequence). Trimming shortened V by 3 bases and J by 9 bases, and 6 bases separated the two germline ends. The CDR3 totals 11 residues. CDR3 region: CSASISSPLHF. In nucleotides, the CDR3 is TGCAGTGCTAGTATTTCTTCACCCCTCCACTTT.

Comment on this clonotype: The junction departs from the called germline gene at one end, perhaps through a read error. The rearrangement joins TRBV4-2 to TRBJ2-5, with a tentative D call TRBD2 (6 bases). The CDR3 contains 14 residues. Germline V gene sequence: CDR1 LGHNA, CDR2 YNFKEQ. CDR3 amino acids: CARSQVGGEETQYF. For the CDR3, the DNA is TGTGCCAGAAGCCAAGTCGGGGGTGAAGAGACCCAGTACTTC.

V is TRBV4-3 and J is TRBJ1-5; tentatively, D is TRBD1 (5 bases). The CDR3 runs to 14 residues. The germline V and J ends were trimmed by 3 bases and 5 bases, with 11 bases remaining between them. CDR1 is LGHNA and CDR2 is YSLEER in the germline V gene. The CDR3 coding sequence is TGCGCCAGCAGCCACACCACGGGGGATCAGCCCCAGCATTTT. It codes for CASSHTTGDQPQHF.

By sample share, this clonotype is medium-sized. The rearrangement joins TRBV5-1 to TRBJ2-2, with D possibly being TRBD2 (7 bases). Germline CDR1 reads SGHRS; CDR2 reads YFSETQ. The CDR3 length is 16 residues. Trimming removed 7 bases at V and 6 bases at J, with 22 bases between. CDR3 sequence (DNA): TGCGCCAGCCTACCGGGGGGCGGACCGGTCCCCGGGGAGCTGTTTTTT. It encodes CASLPGGGPVPGELFF.

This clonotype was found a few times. CDR3 protein: CASSRQAGTGELFF. In DNA, the CDR3 is TGCGCCAGCTCCCGACAGGCGGGAACCGGGGAGCTGTTTTTT. The genes are TRBV10-2 and TRBJ2-2; either TRBD1 or TRBD2 may fit D (6 bases each). Trimming shortened V by 8 bases and J by 5 bases, and 15 bases separated the two germline ends. The CDR3 has 14 amino acids. Germline loops: CDR1 WSHSY, CDR2 SAAADI.

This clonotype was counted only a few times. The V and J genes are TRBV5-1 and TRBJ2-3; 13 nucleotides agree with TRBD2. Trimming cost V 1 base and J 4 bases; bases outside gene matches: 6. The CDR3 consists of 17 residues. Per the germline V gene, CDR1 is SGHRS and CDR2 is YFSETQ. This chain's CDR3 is CASSLPQLAGGPDTQYF. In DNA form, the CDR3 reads TGCGCCAGCAGCTTGCCACAACTAGCGGGGGGGCCAGATACGCAGTATTTT.

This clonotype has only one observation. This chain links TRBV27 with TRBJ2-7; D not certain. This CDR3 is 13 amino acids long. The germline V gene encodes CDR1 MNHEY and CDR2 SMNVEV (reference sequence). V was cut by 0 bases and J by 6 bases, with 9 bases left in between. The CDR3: CASSLSGFGEQYF. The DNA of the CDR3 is TGTGCCAGCAGTTTATCAGGGTTTGGCGAGCAGTACTTC.

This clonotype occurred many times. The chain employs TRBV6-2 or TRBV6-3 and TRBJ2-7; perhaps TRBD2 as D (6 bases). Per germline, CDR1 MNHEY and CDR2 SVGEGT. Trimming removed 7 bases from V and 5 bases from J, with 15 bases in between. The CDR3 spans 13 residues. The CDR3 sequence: CASMWAAGNEQYF. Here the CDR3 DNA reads TGTGCCAGCATGTGGGCGGCGGGGAACGAGCAGTACTTC.

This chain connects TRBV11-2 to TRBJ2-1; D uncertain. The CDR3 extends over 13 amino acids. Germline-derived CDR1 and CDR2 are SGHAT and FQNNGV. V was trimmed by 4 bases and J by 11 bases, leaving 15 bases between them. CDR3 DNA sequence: TGTGCCAGCAGCTCCCCTCGAGCCCCTAAGCAGTTCTTC. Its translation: CASSSPRAPKQFF.

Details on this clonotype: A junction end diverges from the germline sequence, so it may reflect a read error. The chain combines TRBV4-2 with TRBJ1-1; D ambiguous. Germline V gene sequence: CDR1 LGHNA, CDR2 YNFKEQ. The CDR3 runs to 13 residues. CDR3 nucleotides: TGTTCCAGCAGCCAAGAACAAGGTGCTGAAGCTTTCTTT. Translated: CSSSQEQGAEAFF.

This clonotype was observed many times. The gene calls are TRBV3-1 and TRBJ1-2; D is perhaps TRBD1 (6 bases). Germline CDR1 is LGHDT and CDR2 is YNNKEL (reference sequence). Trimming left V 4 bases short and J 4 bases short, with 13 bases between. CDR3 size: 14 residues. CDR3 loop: CASSPQGSLYGYTF. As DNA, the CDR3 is TGTGCCAGCAGCCCACAGGGTTCCCTCTATGGCTACACCTTC.

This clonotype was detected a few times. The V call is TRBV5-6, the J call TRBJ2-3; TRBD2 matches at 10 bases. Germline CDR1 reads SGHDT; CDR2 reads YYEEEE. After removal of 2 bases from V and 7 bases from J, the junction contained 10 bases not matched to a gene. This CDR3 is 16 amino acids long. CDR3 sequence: CASSFTASGGWNTQYF. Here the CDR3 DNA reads TGTGCCAGCAGCTTCACAGCTAGCGGGGGTTGGAATACGCAGTATTTT. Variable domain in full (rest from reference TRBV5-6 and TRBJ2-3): DAGVTQSPTHLIKTRGQQVTLRCSPKSGHDTVSWYQQALGQGPQFIFQYYEEEERQRGNFPDRFSGHQFPNYSSELNVNALLLGDSALYLCASSFTASGGWNTQYFGPGTRLTVL.

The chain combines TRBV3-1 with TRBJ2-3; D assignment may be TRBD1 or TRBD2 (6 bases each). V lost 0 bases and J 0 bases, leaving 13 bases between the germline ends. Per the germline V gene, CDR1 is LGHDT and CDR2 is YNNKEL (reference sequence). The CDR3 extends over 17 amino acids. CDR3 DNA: TGTGCCAGCAGCCAAGATCTTGTGGGGGGCAGCACAGATACGCAGTATTTT. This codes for CASSQDLVGGSTDTQYF.

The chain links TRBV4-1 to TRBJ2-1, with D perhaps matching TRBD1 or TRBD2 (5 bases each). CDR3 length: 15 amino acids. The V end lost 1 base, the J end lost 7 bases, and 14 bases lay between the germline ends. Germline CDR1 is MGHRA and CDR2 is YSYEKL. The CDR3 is CASSQVGARNNEQFF. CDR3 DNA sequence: TGCGCCAGCAGCCAAGTCGGGGCTAGAAATAATGAGCAGTTCTTC.

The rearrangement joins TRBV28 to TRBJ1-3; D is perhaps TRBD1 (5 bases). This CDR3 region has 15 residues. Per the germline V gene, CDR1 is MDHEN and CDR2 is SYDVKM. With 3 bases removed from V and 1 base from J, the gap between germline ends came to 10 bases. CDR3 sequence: CASSLVGGSGNTIYF. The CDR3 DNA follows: TGTGCCAGCAGTTTGGTCGGGGGGTCTGGAAACACCATATATTTT.

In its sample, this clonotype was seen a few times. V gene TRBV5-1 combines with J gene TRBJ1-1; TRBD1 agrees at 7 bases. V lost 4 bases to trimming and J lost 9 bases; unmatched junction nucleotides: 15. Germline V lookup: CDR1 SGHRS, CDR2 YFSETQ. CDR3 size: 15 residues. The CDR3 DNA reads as TGCGCCAGCAGCCCCCCCGGTCAGGGGGGCGGGAAAGCTTTCTTT. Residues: CASSPPGQGGGKAFF.

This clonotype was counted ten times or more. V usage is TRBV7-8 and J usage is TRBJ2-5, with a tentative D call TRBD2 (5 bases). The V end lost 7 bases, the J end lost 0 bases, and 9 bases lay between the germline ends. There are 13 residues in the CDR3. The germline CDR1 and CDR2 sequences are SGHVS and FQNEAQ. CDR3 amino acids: CASNPGDQETQYF. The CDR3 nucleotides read TGTGCCAGCAACCCCGGGGACCAAGAGACCCAGTACTTC.

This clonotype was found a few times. This CDR3 reads CASSQDLLASTDTQYF. CDR3 in DNA: TGTGCCAGCAGCCAAGATCTCCTAGCGAGCACAGATACGCAGTATTTT. This chain connects TRBV3-1 to TRBJ2-3; a possible D gene is TRBD2 (6 bases). Trimming cost V 0 bases and J 0 bases, with 10 bases left between them. This CDR3 spans 16 amino acids. Germline CDR1 reads LGHDT; CDR2 reads YNNKEL (reference sequence).

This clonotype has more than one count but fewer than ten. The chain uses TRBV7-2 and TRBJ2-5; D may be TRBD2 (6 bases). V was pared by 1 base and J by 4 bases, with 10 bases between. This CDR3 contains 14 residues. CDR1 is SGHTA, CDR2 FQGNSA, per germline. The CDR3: CASSLGRDGETQYF. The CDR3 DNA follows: TGTGCCAGCAGCTTAGGGCGGGACGGAGAGACCCAGTACTTC.

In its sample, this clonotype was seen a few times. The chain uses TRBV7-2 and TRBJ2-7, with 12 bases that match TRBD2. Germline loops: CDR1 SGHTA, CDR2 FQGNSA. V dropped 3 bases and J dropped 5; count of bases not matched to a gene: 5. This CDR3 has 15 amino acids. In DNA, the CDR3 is TGTGCCAGCAGCTTCCTAGCGGGGGGGCCGCACGAGCAGTACTTC. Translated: CASSFLAGGPHEQYF.

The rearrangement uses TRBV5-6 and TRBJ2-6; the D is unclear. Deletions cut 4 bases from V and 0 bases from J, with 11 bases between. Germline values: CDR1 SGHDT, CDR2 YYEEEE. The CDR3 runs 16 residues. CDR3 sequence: CASSIGISSGANVLTF. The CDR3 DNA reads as TGTGCCAGCAGCATCGGCATCAGCTCTGGGGCCAACGTCCTGACTTTC.

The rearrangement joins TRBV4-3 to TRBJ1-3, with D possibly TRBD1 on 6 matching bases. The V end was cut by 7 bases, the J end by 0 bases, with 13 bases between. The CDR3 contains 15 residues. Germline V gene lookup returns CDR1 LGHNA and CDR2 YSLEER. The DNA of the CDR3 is TGCGCCAGCACCTCGGGGGACAACTCTGGAAACACCATATATTTT. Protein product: CASTSGDNSGNTIYF.

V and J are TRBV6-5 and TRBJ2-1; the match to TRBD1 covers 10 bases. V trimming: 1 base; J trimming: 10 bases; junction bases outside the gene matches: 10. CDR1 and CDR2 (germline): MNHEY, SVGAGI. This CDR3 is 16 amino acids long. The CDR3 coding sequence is TGTGCCAGCAGTTACTTTGGACAGGGGGACTTGAGGGAGCAGTTCTTC. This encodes CASSYFGQGDLREQFF.

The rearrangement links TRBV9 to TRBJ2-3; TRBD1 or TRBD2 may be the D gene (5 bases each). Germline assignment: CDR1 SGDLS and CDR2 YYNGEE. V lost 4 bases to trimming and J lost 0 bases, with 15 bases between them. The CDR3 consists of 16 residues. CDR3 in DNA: TGTGCCAGCAGCCCCGGTCGGGACCCTAGCACAGATACGCAGTATTTT. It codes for CASSPGRDPSTDTQYF.

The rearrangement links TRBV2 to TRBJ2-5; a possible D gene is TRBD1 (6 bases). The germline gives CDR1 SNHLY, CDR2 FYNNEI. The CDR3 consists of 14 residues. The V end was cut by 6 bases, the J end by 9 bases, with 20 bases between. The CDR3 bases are TGTGCCAGCAGCGCAGACAGAGCCCCAGGGGCCCAGTACTTC. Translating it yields CASSADRAPGAQYF.

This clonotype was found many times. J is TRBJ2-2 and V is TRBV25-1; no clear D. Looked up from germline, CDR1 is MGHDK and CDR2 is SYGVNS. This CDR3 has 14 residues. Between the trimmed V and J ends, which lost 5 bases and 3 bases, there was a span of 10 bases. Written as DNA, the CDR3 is TGTGCCAGCAGTTATTCCAGTTACACCGGGGAGCTGTTTTTT. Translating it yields CASSYSSYTGELFF.

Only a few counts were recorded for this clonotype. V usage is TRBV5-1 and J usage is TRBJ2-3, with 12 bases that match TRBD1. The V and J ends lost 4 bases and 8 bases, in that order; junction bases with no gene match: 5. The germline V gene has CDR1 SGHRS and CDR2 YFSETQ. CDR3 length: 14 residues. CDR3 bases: TGCGCCAGCAGCAGCGGGACAGGGGGCAGTACGCAGTATTTT. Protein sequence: CASSSGTGGSTQYF.

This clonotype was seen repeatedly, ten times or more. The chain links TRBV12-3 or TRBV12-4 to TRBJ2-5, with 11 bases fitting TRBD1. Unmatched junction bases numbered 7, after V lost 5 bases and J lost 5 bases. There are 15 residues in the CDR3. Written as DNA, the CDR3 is TGTGCCAGCAGTCCCCTCGGGACAGGGGGGGAGACCCAGTACTTC. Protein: CASSPLGTGGETQYF.